What follows are 2 T cell receptor beta chains derived from one specimen sequenced in a study of immune evolution from preneoplasia to lung adenocarcinoma. Produced via immunoSEQ multiplex PCR; TCRdb's table is partial and in-frame only. The sample yields about 14,000 clones, approximately 85% seen once. Sequencing used FFPE lung adenocarcinoma in situ tissue. These receptor sequences come from an older donor with lung adenocarcinoma.

This clone was counted a single time. The chain combines TRBV27 with TRBJ2-7; D may match TRBD1 or TRBD2 (6 bases each). V dropped 6 bases and J dropped 0 bases, with 12 bases sitting between them. Germline V gene sequence: CDR1 MNHEY, CDR2 SMNVEV (reference sequence). This CDR3 spans 14 amino acids. Here the CDR3 reads CASRRQEGSYEQYF. CDR3 sequence (DNA): TGTGCCAGCAGGAGACAGGAGGGCTCCTACGAGCAGTACTTC.

The V call is TRBV5-1, the J call TRBJ2-7, with a weak D call TRBD2 (8 bases). CDR1 is SGHRS and CDR2 is YFSETQ in the germline V gene. The CDR3 runs 14 residues. Between the trimmed V and J ends, which lost 0 bases and 7 bases, there was a span of 14 bases. In DNA, the CDR3 is TGCGCCAGCAGCTTGGGACAGGGCGGGGGGGAGCAGTACTTC. Protein product: CASSLGQGGGEQYF.